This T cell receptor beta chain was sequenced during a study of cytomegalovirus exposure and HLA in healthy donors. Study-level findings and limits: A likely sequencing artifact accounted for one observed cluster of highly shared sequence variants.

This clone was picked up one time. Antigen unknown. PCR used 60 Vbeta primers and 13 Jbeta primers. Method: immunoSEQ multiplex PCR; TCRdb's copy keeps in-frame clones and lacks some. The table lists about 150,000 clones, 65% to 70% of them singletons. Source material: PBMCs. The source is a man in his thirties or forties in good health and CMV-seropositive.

CDR3 sequence: CASTPGQGPGYTF. CDR3 DNA sequence: TGTGCCAGCACTCCGGGACAGGGGCCCGGCTACACCTTC. The rearrangement links TRBV6-5 to TRBJ1-2; 10 positions agree with TRBD1. CDR1 is MNHEY, CDR2 SVGAGI, per germline. This CDR3 is built from 13 residues. V gave up 7 bases and J gave up 8 bases; unmatched junction bases: 7.